Included here is one T cell receptor (beta chain) sequence, with context. The length of the CDR3 is 14 residues. Per germline, CDR1 SGHRS and CDR2 YFSETQ. Between the trimmed V and J ends, which lost 2 bases and 2 bases, there was a span of 10 bases. The repertoire was sequenced with immunoSEQ multiplex PCR; TCRdb's copy has only in-frame clones and lacks some. The sample includes about 130,000 clones, approximately 91% of them seen just once. This sample was included in a study of radiation and T cells in renal cell carcinoma. Specified time point: baseline pretreatment blood. The sample's treatment: 15 Gy SBRT to primary tumor, nephrectomy 4 weeks later.

The sequence came from a woman in her forties or fifties with renal cell carcinoma. The rearrangement uses TRBV5-1 and TRBJ1-2; D might be TRBD1 (5 bases). The sample in question was blood, obtained from a patient whose treatment included radiotherapy and nephrectomy. This CDR3 is CASSFSGQNYGYTF. The CDR3 DNA reads TGCGCCAGCAGCTTCTCAGGGCAGAACTATGGCTACACCTTC.